This T cell receptor (beta chain) was sequenced in a study of CD8+ T cells in alopecia areata. Study-wide results and limits: For lesional scalp, especially alopecia totalis/universalis, clonality was higher than in normal scalp. Relative to mice, TCR sharing across patients was less clear, a difference possibly HLA-related. Scalp specimens additionally yield sequences from normal skin's resident alphabeta T cells.

This clone showed up just a few times. What it binds is unknown. Here the gene names and germline are mouse. With the read ending 4 residues before the CDR3 end, the germline J gene is used to fill in that end. The germline gives CDR1 GKSSPN, CDR2 SITVG. CDR3 length equals 15 residues. Trimming removed 2 bases at V and 1 base at J, with 12 bases between. Scientists pooled cutaneous lymph node cells and sorted them on CD4, CD8alpha, NKG2D, NKG2ACE and other markers. cDNA reverse transcribed from extracted RNA served as the sequencing template. Profiled with immunoSEQ multiplex PCR; TCRdb holds only in-frame clones, not every one. This sample has about 300,000 clones, each found more than once.

The sample comprised CD4+ T cells sorted from a lymph node. The J gene is TRBJ2-1, the V gene TRBV31; maybe TRBD2 (6 bases). The sequence was obtained from a C3H/HeJ mouse with alopecia areata. The MHC haplotype recorded for the strain is H2-k. CDR3 DNA (partial): TGTGCCTGGAGTATCGTACTGGGAAACTATGCT. Translating it yields CAWSIVLGNYA. The complete CDR3 reads CAWSIVLGNYAEQFF.